The present entry profiles one TCR beta chain with its context. The sample comes from a study of OX40 agonist ivuxolimab in advanced cancers. The method was immunoSEQ multiplex PCR; TCRdb's version includes in-frame clones alone and lacks a portion of them. The table includes about 83,000 clones, less than 95% detected once. V gave up 2 bases and J gave up 0 bases; unmatched junction bases: 12. The CDR3 covers 18 residues. Germline-derived CDR1 and CDR2 are SGHTA and FQGTGA. This specimen was CD4+ or CD8+ T cells sorted from blood, taken in a trial of the OX40 agonist ivuxolimab. This receptor was identified in an adult with an advanced solid tumor such as melanoma, head and neck, liver or kidney cancer. The rearrangement uses TRBV7-3 and TRBJ1-2; 7 bases agree with TRBD1. The CDR3 is CASSLGFGSGGTNYGYTF. CDR3 nucleotide sequence: TGTGCCAGCAGCTTAGGATTTGGGTCAGGGGGAACTAACTATGGCTACACCTTC.